The T cell receptor (beta chain) under discussion was sequenced for a study of blood T cell repertoires in COVID-19. CDR3 length: 15 amino acids. Germline V lookup: CDR1 SGHAT, CDR2 FQNNGV. V was clipped by 5 bases and J by 7 bases; unmatched bases: 9. Original methodology: Amplification with reference gene primers provided the estimates of nucleated cell counts. The table came from immunoSEQ multiplex PCR; TCRdb's copy has only in-frame clones and leaves some out. V, J and clone size are those of that table, while D and trimming were read from the DNA. The sample has 250,000 or so clones, more than 70% seen once; the top ten hold approximately 2.3%.

The source of this sequence is a woman between 40 and 55 years old with acute COVID-19. The sample consisted of PBMCs or T cells enriched from blood (not recorded which). The chain is built from TRBV11-2 and TRBJ2-2, with 8 nucleotides matching TRBD1. The chain's CDR3 is CASSVRQGYGGELFF. CDR3 bases: TGTGCCAGCAGCGTACGACAGGGGTATGGCGGGGAGCTGTTTTTT.